This TCR beta chain was profiled in a study of blood T cell repertoires in COVID-19. Study-wide background: The United States, Italy and Spain provided the acute and convalescent COVID-19 samples. PBMCs, B-cell-depleted T cells, or T cells were the source of the cDNA or gDNA that made up the material.

Germline V gene lookup returns CDR1 LNHDA and CDR2 SQIVND (reference sequence). V was pared by 7 bases and J by 0 bases, with 12 bases between. The CDR3 has 14 amino acids. Per the study methods: Amplification of reference gene primers provided the estimated nucleated cell counts. Method: immunoSEQ multiplex PCR; TCRdb's copy keeps in-frame clones and lacks some. V, J and clone size reflect that table, while D and trimming were determined from the DNA. This table has about 300,000 clones, about nine tenths appearing once. This clone was counted between two and nine times. V is TRBV19 and J is TRBJ1-1, with a possible D match to TRBD1 (6 bases). The origin of this receptor is a young man with active or convalescent COVID-19. The sequenced material came from peripheral blood. The CDR3 DNA sequence: TGTGCCAGTAAGACAGGAGATATGAACACTGAAGCTTTCTTT. Amino acid sequence: CASKTGDMNTEAFF.